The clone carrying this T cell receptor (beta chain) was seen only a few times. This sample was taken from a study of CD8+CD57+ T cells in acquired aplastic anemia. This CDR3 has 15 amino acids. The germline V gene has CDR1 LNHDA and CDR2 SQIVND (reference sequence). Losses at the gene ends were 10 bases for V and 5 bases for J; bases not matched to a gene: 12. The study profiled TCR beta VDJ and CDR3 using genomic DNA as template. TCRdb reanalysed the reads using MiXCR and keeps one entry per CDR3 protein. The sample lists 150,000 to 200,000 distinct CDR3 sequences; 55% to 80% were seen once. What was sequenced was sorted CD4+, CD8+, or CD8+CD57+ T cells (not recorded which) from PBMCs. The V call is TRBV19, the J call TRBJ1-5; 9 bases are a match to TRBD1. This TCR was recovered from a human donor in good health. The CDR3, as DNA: TGTGCCACCAAGACCGGGACAGGGCCCCATCAGCCCCAGCATTTT. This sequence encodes CATKTGTGPHQPQHF.